This is a list of T cell receptor beta chains from one sample in a study of regulatory T cells in long-lasting Graves disease. From the multiplex PCR reads, TCRdb called clonotypes with MiXCR, one entry per CDR3 protein. The table records about 470,000 distinct CDR3 sequences, less than 25% of them present only once. The input for sequencing was peripheral blood mononuclear cells (PBMCs), taken when the disease was refractory, from a patient treated with antithyroid drugs. Receptor source: a female donor with Graves disease. CDR3s include the opening cysteine and the closing phenylalanine or tryptophan. Fields, in order: V gene, clone size, J gene, CDR3 protein. Some rows mark clone size as missing; the rest say once, few, many or name a class of expanded clone.

TRBV12-3/TRBV12-4	.	TRBJ1-1	CASKWSRGTEAFF
TRBV7-9	.	TRBJ2-7	CASSLSSVLGAQYF
TRBV28	many	TRBJ2-7	CATNDQGGSNEQYF
TRBV11-1	.	TRBJ2-1	CASSLGANRAHGREQFF
TRBV11-1	many	TRBJ2-7	CASSSDRAPYEQYF
TRBV5-4	.	TRBJ1-2	CASSLVGQNGYTF
TRBV20-1	many	TRBJ2-5	CSARDWRETQYF
TRBV4-2	.	TRBJ2-7	CASSQEIHGAPLDNEQYF
TRBV20-1	few	TRBJ1-4	CSAPGDRAEKLFF
TRBV2	many	TRBJ2-7	CASSEALRGTSYEQYF
TRBV28	many	TRBJ1-5	CASSLHSLSNQPQHF
TRBV28	few	TRBJ1-5	CASSSEGRGYQPQHF
TRBV2	.	TRBJ2-2	CASIPEGQGASGELFF
TRBV4-1	many	TRBJ1-2	CASSPRQGMRGYTF
TRBV7-2	many	TRBJ2-7	CASSFTRHAYYEQYF
TRBV12-3/TRBV12-4	many	TRBJ2-7	CASSFNRGLVEQYF
TRBV5-1	.	TRBJ1-1	CASRQGPITNTEAFF
TRBV12-3/TRBV12-4	.	TRBJ2-3	CASSLPGGTDTQYF
TRBV6-2/TRBV6-3	.	TRBJ2-4	CASSLTGTVKNIQYF
TRBV3-1	many	TRBJ1-1	CASSQFVNSNTEAFF
TRBV10-3	many	TRBJ1-1	CAITGQGTEAFF
TRBV25-1	few	TRBJ1-1	CAKGRVPTEAFF
TRBV3-1	.	TRBJ2-7	CASSPRDLRYEQYF
TRBV4-1	.	TRBJ2-2	CASSQGQGTTGELFF
TRBV2	many	TRBJ2-2	CASMRTPVSGELFF
TRBV7-9	.	TRBJ2-3	CASSPGQGATDTQYF
TRBV6-1	few	TRBJ2-7	CASRQDFYEQYF
TRBV11-1	many	TRBJ1-1	CASSLRRGEDTEAFF
TRBV28	.	TRBJ2-3	CASSFQMGLDTQYF